This T cell receptor (beta chain) was sequenced for a study of glioma-infiltrating T cells after dendritic cell vaccination. In the study overall: Patients had newly diagnosed or recurrent glioblastoma and received dendritic cell vaccines.

Method: immunoSEQ multiplex PCR; TCRdb's copy keeps in-frame clones and lacks some. The sample carries tens of thousands of clones, 79% recorded once. The sequenced sample was blood, obtained before dendritic cell vaccination. The receptor was derived from a human donor with glioblastoma.

The CDR3 sequence is CASSANYGYTF. The CDR3 coding sequence is TGTGCCAGCAGTGCAAACTATGGCTACACCTTC. The chain is built from TRBV2 and TRBJ1-2; D unclear. CDR3 length: 11 residues. Germline V lookup: CDR1 SNHLY, CDR2 FYNNEI. Between the trimmed V and J ends, which lost 4 bases and 2 bases, there was a span of 2 bases. Looking up the rest from reference TRBV2 and TRBJ1-2 gives the full variable domain: EPEVTQTPSHQVTQMGQEVILRCVPISNHLYFYWYRQILGQKVEFLVSFYNNEISEKSEIFDDQFSVERPDGSNFTLKIRSTKLEDSAMYFCASSANYGYTFGSGTRLTVV.